This record covers a single T cell receptor beta chain. TCRdb used MiXCR to reprocess the 5' RACE reads, holding one entry per CDR3 protein. The sample lists 10,000 or so distinct CDR3 sequences, roughly 34% seen once, with about 5.7% in the top ten. V lost 7 bases and J lost 0, with 9 bases in between. The CDR3 extends over 14 amino acids. Germline V CDR1 and CDR2: SGHVS, FNYEAQ. The sorted Tregs were CD4+CD25+CD127-/low cells. Sequences were obtained from Tregs sorted from blood. This receptor was obtained from a female donor with breast cancer. The chain employs TRBV7-6 and TRBJ2-2, with D unclear. The CDR3 loop reads CASTTASNTGELFF. CDR3 bases: TGTGCCAGCACCACCGCCTCGAACACCGGGGAGCTGTTTTTT.